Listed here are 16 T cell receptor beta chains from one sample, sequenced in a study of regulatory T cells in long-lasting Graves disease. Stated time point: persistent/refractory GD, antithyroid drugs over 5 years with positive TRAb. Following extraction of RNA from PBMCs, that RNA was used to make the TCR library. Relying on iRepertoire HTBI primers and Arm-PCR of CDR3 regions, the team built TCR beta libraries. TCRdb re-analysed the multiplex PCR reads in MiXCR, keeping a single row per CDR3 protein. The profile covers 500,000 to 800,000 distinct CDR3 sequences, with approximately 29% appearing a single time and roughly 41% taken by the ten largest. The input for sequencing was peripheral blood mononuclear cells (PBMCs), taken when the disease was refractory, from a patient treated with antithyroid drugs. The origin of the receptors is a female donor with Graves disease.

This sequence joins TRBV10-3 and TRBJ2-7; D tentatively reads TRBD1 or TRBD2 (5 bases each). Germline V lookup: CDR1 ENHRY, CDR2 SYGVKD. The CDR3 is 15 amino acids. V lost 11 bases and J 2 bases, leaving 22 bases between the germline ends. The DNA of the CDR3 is TGTGCCTCCGATCCGGGACCCCCCAACCCCTACGAGCAGTACTTC. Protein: CASDPGPPNPYEQYF.

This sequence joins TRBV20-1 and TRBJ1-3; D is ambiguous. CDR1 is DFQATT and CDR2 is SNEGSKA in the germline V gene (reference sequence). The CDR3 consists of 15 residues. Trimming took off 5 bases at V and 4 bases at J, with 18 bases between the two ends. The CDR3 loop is CSAHAGPVRGNTIYF. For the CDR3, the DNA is TGCAGTGCTCACGCAGGACCGGTCAGAGGAAACACCATATATTTT.

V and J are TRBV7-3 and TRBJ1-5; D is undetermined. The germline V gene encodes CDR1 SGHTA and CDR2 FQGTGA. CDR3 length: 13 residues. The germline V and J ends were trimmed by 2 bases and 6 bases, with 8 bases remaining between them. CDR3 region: CASSLDNTQPQHF. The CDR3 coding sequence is TGTGCCAGCAGCTTAGACAATACTCAGCCCCAGCATTTT.

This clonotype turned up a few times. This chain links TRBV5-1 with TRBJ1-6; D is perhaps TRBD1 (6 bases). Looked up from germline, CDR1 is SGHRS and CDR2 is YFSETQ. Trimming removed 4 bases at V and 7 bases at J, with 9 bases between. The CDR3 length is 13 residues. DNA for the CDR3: TGCGCCAGCAGCAGGGGGTTCAATTCACCCCTCCACTTT. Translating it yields CASSRGFNSPLHF.

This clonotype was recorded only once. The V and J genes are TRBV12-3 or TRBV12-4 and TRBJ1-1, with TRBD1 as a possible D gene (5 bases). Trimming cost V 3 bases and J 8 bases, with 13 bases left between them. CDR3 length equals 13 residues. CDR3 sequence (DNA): TGTGCCAGCAGTTTGGGGGGTCTAAGGGAAGCTTTCTTT. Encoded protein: CASSLGGLREAFF.

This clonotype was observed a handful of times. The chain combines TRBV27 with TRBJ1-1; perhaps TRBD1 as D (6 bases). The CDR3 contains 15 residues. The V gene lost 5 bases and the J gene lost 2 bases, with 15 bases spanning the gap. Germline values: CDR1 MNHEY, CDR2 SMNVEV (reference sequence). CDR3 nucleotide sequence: TGTGCCAGCAGTAGCTGGACAGAGAGTAACACTGAAGCTTTCTTT. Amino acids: CASSSWTESNTEAFF.

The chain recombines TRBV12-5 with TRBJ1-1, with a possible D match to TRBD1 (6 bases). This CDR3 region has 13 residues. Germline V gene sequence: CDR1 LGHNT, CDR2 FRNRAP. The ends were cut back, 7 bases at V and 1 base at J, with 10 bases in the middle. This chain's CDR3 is CASVLQGNTEAFF. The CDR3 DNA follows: TGTGCTAGTGTTCTACAGGGGAACACTGAAGCTTTCTTT.

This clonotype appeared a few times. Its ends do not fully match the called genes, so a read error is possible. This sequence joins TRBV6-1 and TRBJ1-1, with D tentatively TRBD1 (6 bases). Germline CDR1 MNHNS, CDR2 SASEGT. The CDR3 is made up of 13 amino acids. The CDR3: CASSAGHGTEASF. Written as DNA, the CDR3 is TGTGCCAGCAGCGCGGGACATGGCACTGAAGCTTCCTTT.

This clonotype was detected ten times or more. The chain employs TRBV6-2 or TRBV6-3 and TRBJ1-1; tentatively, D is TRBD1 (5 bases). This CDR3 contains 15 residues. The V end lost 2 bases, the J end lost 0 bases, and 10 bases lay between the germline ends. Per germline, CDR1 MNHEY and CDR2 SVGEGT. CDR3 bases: TGTGCCAGCAGTTACACGGACATCTTGAACACTGAAGCTTTCTTT. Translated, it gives CASSYTDILNTEAFF.

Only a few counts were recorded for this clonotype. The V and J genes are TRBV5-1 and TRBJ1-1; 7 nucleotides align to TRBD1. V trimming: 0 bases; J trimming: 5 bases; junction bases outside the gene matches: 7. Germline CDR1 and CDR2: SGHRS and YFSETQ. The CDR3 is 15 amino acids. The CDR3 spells CASSLETGQPTEAFF. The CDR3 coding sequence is TGCGCCAGCAGCTTGGAAACGGGACAGCCTACTGAAGCTTTCTTT.

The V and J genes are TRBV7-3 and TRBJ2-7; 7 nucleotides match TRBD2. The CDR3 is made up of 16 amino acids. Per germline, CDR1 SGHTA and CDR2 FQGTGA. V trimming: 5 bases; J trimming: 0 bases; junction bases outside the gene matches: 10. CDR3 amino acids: CASSTPLALSSYEQYF. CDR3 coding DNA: TGTGCCAGCAGCACCCCACTAGCGCTTAGCTCCTACGAGCAGTACTTC.

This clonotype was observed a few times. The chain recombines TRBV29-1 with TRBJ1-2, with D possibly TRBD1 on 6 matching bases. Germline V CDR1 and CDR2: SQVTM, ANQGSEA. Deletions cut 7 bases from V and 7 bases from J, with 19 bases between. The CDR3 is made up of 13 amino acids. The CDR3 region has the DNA TGCAGCGCTATGAAGTTGGGGGCGGGTGGCTACACCTTC. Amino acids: CSAMKLGAGGYTF. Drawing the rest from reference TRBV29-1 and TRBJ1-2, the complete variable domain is SAVISQKPSRDICQRGTSLTIQCQVDSQVTMMFWYRQQPGQSLTLIATANQGSEATYESGFVIDKFPISRPNLTFSTLTVSNMSPEDSSIYLCSAMKLGAGGYTFGSGTRLTVV.

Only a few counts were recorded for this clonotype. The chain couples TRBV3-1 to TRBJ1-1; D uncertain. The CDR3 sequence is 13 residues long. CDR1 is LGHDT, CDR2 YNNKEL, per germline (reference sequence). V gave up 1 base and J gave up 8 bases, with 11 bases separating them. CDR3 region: CASSQVAAPEAFF. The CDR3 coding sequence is TGTGCCAGCAGCCAAGTAGCAGCCCCAGAAGCTTTCTTT.

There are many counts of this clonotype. The CDR3 sequence: CASSLEFALQETQYF. CDR3 nucleotide sequence: TGTGCCAGCAGCTTAGAGTTCGCGTTGCAAGAGACCCAGTACTTC. This sequence joins TRBV11-2 and TRBJ2-5, with no clear D. The CDR3 extends over 15 amino acids. V dropped 0 bases and J dropped 2 bases, with 10 bases sitting between them. Germline CDR1 and CDR2: SGHAT and FQNNGV.

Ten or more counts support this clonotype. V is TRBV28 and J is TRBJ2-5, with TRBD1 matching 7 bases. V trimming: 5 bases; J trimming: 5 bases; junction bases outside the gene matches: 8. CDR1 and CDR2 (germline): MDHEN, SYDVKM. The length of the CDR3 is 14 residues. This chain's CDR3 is CASSQRTGVETQYF. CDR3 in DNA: TGTGCCAGCAGTCAACGTACAGGGGTGGAGACCCAGTACTTC.

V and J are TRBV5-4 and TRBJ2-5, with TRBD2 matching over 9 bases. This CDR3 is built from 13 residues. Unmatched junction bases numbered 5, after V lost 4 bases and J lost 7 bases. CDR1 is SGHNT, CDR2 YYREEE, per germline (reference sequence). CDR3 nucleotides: TGTGCCAGCAGCCTAGCGGGGACGCCGACCCAGTACTTC. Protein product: CASSLAGTPTQYF. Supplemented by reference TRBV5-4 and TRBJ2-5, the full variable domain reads ETGVTQSPTHLIKTRGQQVTLRCSSQSGHNTVSWYQQALGQGPQFIFQYYREEENGRGNFPPRFSGLQFPNYSSELNVNALELDDSALYLCASSLAGTPTQYFGPGTRLLVL.